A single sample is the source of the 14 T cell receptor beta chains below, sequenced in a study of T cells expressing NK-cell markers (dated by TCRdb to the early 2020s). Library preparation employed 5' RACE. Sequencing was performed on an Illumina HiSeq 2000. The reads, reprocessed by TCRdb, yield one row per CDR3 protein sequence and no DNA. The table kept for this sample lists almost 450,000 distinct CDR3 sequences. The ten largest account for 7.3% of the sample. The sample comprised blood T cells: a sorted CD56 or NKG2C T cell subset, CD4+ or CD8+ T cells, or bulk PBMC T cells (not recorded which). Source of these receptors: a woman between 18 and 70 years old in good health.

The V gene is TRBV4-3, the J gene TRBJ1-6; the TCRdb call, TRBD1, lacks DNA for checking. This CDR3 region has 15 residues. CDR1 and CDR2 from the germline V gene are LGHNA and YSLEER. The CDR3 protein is CASSQVTGLNSPLHF.

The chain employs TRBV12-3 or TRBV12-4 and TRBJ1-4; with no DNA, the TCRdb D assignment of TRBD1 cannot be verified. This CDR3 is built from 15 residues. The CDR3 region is CASTLWGWANEKLFF.

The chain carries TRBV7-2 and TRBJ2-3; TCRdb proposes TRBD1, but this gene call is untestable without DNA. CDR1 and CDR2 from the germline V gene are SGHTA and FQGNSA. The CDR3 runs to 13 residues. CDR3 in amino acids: CASRKGTPDTQYF.

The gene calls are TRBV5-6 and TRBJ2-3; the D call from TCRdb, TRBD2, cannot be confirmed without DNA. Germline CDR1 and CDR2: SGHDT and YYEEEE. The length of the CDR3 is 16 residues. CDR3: CASSFVLPSSTDTQYF.

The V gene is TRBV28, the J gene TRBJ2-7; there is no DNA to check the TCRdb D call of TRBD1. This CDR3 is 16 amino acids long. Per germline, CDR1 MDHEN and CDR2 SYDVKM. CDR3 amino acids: CASSPGQGELNYEQYF.

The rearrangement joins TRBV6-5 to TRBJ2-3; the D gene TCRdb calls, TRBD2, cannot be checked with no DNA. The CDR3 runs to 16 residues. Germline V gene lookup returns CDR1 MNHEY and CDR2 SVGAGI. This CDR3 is CASSYGPVILGDTQYF.

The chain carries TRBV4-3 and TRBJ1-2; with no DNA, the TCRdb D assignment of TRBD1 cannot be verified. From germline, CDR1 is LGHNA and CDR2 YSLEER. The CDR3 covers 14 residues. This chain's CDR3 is CASSQDQGAGGYTF.

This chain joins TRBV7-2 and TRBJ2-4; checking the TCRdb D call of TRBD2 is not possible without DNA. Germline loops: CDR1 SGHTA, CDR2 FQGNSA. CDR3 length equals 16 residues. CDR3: CASSLDAGRRGNIQYF.

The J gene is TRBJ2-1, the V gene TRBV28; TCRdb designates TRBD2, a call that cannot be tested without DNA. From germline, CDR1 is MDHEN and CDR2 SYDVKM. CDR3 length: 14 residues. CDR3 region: CASRSGRMGYEQFF. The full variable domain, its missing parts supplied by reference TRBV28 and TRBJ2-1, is DVKVTQSSRYLVKRTGEKVFLECVQDMDHENMFWYRQDPGLGLRLIYFSYDVKMKEKGDIPEGYSVSREKKERFSLILESASTNQTSMYLCASRSGRMGYEQFFGPGTRLTVL.

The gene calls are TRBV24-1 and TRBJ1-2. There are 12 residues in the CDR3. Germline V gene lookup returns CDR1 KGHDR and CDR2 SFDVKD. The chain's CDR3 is CATSDFAGSYTF.

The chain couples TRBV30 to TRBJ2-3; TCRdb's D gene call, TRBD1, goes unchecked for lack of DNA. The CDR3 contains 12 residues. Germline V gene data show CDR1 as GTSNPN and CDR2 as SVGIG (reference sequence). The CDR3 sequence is CAWSDRGDTQYF.

The CDR3 here is CASSYSGGFSYEQYF. V is TRBV6-2 or TRBV6-3 and J is TRBJ2-7; TCRdb outputs TRBD2, but without DNA this stays unchecked. The germline V gene has CDR1 MNHEY and CDR2 SVGEGT. CDR3 size: 15 residues.

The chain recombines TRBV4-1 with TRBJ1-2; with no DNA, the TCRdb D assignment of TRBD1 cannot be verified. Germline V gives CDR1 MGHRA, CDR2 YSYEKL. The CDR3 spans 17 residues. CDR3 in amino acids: CASSQAFGAGALGGYTF.

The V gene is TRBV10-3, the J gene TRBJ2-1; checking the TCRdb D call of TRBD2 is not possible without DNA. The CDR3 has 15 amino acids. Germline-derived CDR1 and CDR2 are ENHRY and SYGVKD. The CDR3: CAISDPSGSPNEQFF.